This T cell receptor beta chain appears in the sequencing data of a study of glioma-infiltrating T cells. At least ten counts were recorded for this clonotype. Using RNA template, CDR3s of TCR alpha and beta were amplified with iRepertoire arm-PCR. Tissue mRNA or PBMC total RNA, roughly 85-450 ng, went into one-step reverse transcription and amplification. TCRdb reprocessed the multiplex PCR reads with MiXCR, giving one entry per CDR3 protein. Of about 210,000 distinct CDR3 sequences listed, roughly 32% were seen once; the top ten hold around 21%. Germline lookup yields CDR1 MRHNA and CDR2 SNTAGT. The J segment lost 2 bases and the V segment lost 2 bases, leaving 0 bases of the junction unmatched. The CDR3 loop spans 15 amino acids.

The chain couples TRBV6-4 to TRBJ1-5; TRBD1 matches 10 bases. The sample consisted of glioma tissue, nonneoplastic brain tissue, or PBMCs (not recorded which). The receptor comes from a human donor with low-grade glioma or glioblastoma, undergoing nonglioma brain surgery, or in good health (not recorded which). CDR3 in DNA: TGTGCCAGCAGTGACGGGACAGGGGGCAATCAGCCCCAGCATTTT. This sequence encodes CASSDGTGGNQPQHF.